Listed below are T cell receptor beta chains from one sample, sequenced in a study of blood T cell repertoires in COVID-19. TCRdb keeps only in-frame clones here, not all; method: immunoSEQ multiplex PCR. The profile covers roughly 80,000 clones, with around 84% appearing a single time and 12% taken by the ten largest. The sample comprised peripheral blood. The receptors were sampled from a human donor in a cohort sampled during active COVID-19. CDR3s include the opening cysteine and the closing phenylalanine or tryptophan. Fields, in order: CDR3 DNA, CDR3 protein, J gene, clone size, V gene, D gene. A D gene is named only where the DNA matches it firmly. A row's size may be missing; if present it is once, few, many or a size class.

TGCGCCAGCAGCTTCGGTCTAGCGGGAAGAGAGACCCAGTACTTC CASSFGLAGRETQYF TRBJ2-5 NA TRBV5-1 TRBD2
TGTGCCAGCGCCAAGGGACTACAGTATTTT CASAKGLQYF TRBJ2-3 NA TRBV9 TRBD2
TGTGCCAGCAGCTTAGAAGGGGGTTATGGCTACACCTTC CASSLEGGYGYTF TRBJ1-2 few TRBV7-9 NA
TGCGCCAGCAGCCTGGGACTAGCGGGGAGGGGAGATACGCAGTATTTT CASSLGLAGRGDTQYF TRBJ2-3 NA TRBV5-1 TRBD2
TGTGCCAGCCTCCCGGGGGTAGCGAACACCGGGGAGCTGTTTTTT CASLPGVANTGELFF TRBJ2-2 NA TRBV5-8 NA
TGCGCCAGCAGCCAACAGGGGGCAGGGCGAGCTTTCTTT CASSQQGAGRAFF TRBJ1-1 NA TRBV5-1 TRBD1
TGTGCCAGCAGCTTCGGAACAGGGACCTACGAGCAGTACTTC CASSFGTGTYEQYF TRBJ2-7 NA TRBV5-4 NA
TGTGCCAGCAGTTCCCATTACACCGGGGAGCTGTTTTTT CASSSHYTGELFF TRBJ2-2 NA TRBV6-6 NA
TGTGCCTGGAGTGTACTAGGGGGTGAAGCTTTCTTT CAWSVLGGEAFF TRBJ1-1 NA TRBV30 NA
TGCGCCAGCAGCTTAAAGACAGGGGACACTGAAGCTTTCTTT CASSLKTGDTEAFF TRBJ1-1 NA TRBV5-1 TRBD1
TGTGCCAGCTCAACGACCAGGGCCTCCTCTGGAAACACCATATATTTT CASSTTRASSGNTIYF TRBJ1-3 NA TRBV18 NA
TGTGCCAGTTCGCGTGGGGGGGGAGCAACTAATGAAAAACTGTTTTTT CASSRGGGATNEKLFF TRBJ1-4 NA TRBV19 NA
TGTGCCAGCAGCCAAGGGGGGCAGGGAGTCCCTGAAGCTTTCTTT CASSQGGQGVPEAFF TRBJ1-1 NA TRBV3-1/TRBV3-2 NA
TGCGCCAGCAGCCTTGGCGGGACTGCGAACTACGAGCAGTACTTC CASSLGGTANYEQYF TRBJ2-7 NA TRBV5-1 NA
TGTGCCAGCAGCCGAGTGGGGCGGGAGCCTTACGAGCAGTACTTC CASSRVGREPYEQYF TRBJ2-7 NA TRBV3-1/TRBV3-2 TRBD2
TGTGCCAGCAAGCAGGGGAACGCGAACACCGGGGAGCTGTTTTTT CASKQGNANTGELFF TRBJ2-2 NA TRBV2 NA
TGTGCCAGTAGCGGACTAGCGGGAGCACTCGGGGAGCTGTTTTTT CASSGLAGALGELFF TRBJ2-2 once TRBV19 TRBD2
TGCGCCAGCAGCCAAGATTGGGACTTCCCCGAGCAGTACTTC CASSQDWDFPEQYF TRBJ2-7 NA TRBV4-1 NA
TGTGCCAGCAGTGGCTCCCTTGGCACGGGAAACACCATATATTTT CASSGSLGTGNTIYF TRBJ1-3 once TRBV2 NA
TGCGCCAGCAGCCAACCCGACTATGGCTACACCTTC CASSQPDYGYTF TRBJ1-2 few TRBV4-1 NA
TGTGCCAGCAGCCAAGGGACAGCCTATGGCTACACCTTC CASSQGTAYGYTF TRBJ1-2 once TRBV7-8 TRBD1
TGTGCCAGCAGTTTATTAGGGGGAGGGCCAAGCGAGCAGTACTTC CASSLLGGGPSEQYF TRBJ2-7 NA TRBV28 NA
TGTGCCAGCAGTTTACACGAGGCAGGGTTTGGCTACACCTTC CASSLHEAGFGYTF TRBJ1-2 NA TRBV28 NA
TGTGCCAGCAGGTCCGGGACAGGGGCCCAGAATGAGCAGTTCTTC CASRSGTGAQNEQFF TRBJ2-1 once TRBV28 TRBD1
TGTGCCAGCAGCTTGACACCTGGCTATGGCTACACCTTC CASSLTPGYGYTF TRBJ1-2 NA TRBV7-9 NA
TGTGCCATCAGTGAGGGCAGGGCGGGGGGCCACACCGGGGAGCTGTTTTTT CAISEGRAGGHTGELFF TRBJ2-2 NA TRBV10-3 TRBD2
TGTGCCAGCAGTGCACCGGGACAGGGGGATGGCTACACCTTC CASSAPGQGDGYTF TRBJ1-2 NA TRBV28 TRBD1
TGTGCCAGCAGCGTAACAGGGGGCGCAAAGAACACCGGGGAGCTGTTTTTT CASSVTGGAKNTGELFF TRBJ2-2 NA TRBV9 TRBD1
TGTGCCAGCAGCCCGAGAGGTAGCGGGAACTACAATGAGCAGTTCTTC CASSPRGSGNYNEQFF TRBJ2-1 NA TRBV9 TRBD2
TGTGCCAGTAGTATTGGGGGGACCTATGGCTACACCTTC CASSIGGTYGYTF TRBJ1-2 NA TRBV19 NA
TGTGCCAGCAGTTTAAAGTGGCGGGGGGTCACAGATACGCAGTATTTT CASSLKWRGVTDTQYF TRBJ2-3 NA TRBV27 TRBD2
TGTGCCAGCAGTGAAACTAGTAAGCAGTTCTTC CASSETSKQFF TRBJ2-1 NA TRBV2 NA
TGTGCCAGCAGCCCCGGCGCTAGCGGGGGGTCCACAGATACGCAGTATTTT CASSPGASGGSTDTQYF TRBJ2-3 NA TRBV5-5 TRBD2
TGTGCCAGCAGCGTAGGGGGTAGCGGGGGAAGCACAGATACGCAGTATTTT CASSVGGSGGSTDTQYF TRBJ2-3 NA TRBV9 TRBD2
TGTGCCAGCAGCTGGCAGGGGGCGGGCGAGCAGTACTTC CASSWQGAGEQYF TRBJ2-7 NA TRBV11-2 TRBD1
TGTGCCAGCAGCTTAGGGTCTAGCGGGAGTGGGGAGACCCAGTACTTC CASSLGSSGSGETQYF TRBJ2-5 NA TRBV11-2 TRBD2
TGTGCCAGCAGCCAACCCCGGAGCTCCTATAATTCACCCCTCCACTTT CASSQPRSSYNSPLHF TRBJ1-6 NA TRBV28 NA
TGTGCCAGCAGTGCAGACAGGACCCGAAACACTGAAGCTTTCTTT CASSADRTRNTEAFF TRBJ1-1 NA TRBV27 NA
TGTGCCACCAGCAGAGATCTGCGGAACACTGAAGCTTTCTTT CATSRDLRNTEAFF TRBJ1-1 NA TRBV15 NA
TGTGCCAGCCAGAGCGGGAGGGCCTACGAGCAGTACTTC CASQSGRAYEQYF TRBJ2-7 NA TRBV18 TRBD2
TGTGCCAGCAGCGTAGGGAATAGCGTCACCGGGGAGCTGTTTTTT CASSVGNSVTGELFF TRBJ2-2 NA TRBV9 NA
TGTGCCAGCAGTACAGGGAATTCAGATACGCAGTATTTT CASSTGNSDTQYF TRBJ2-3 NA TRBV5-4 NA
TGCGCCAGCAGCTGGGGTCCAGGGTGGAATGAAAAACTGTTTTTT CASSWGPGWNEKLFF TRBJ1-4 NA TRBV5-1 NA
TGCAGCGCCCGGAAACAGGGAGGGAGCACAGATACGCAGTATTTT CSARKQGGSTDTQYF TRBJ2-3 once TRBV29-1 NA
TGTGCCAGCACTGGGCAGACCGCCTACGAGCAGTACTTC CASTGQTAYEQYF TRBJ2-7 NA TRBV6-5 NA
TGTGCCAGCAGCAACCGGGACAATGGCTACACCTTC CASSNRDNGYTF TRBJ1-2 NA TRBV7-9 NA
TGCGCCAGCAGCTTGTTGGGGGGAAACACTGAAGCTTTCTTT CASSLLGGNTEAFF TRBJ1-1 NA TRBV5-1 NA
TGTGCCAGCACAAGCCCCCTCCTCGAGCAGTACTTC CASTSPLLEQYF TRBJ2-7 NA TRBV28 NA
TGTGCCAGCAGTTCGGTAGTGGATTCACCCCTCCACTTT CASSSVVDSPLHF TRBJ1-6 NA TRBV6-6 NA
TGCGCCAGCAGCTTGAGGCGGGGGGGCCCGGGGAATGAGCAGTTCTTC CASSLRRGGPGNEQFF TRBJ2-1 NA TRBV5-1 TRBD2